Sequencing of this T cell receptor beta chain was carried out in a study of T cell responses to AZD1222 COVID-19 vaccine. Profiled with immunoSEQ multiplex PCR; TCRdb holds only in-frame clones, not every one. The sample has 150,000 or so clones, around nine tenths seen once; the top ten hold more than 5.5%. Germline V gives CDR1 SNHLY, CDR2 FYNNEI. CDR3 length: 13 amino acids. Trimming removed 7 bases from V and 5 bases from J, with 14 bases in between. Study-level points and caveats: Clonal diversity may have been underestimated, and the donors were mostly white British, with more females than males. Vaccine-associated CD4 TCRs ranged over spike, dominating at 160-218 and 743-854. Reportedly, nearly half of unique spike TCRs recognized epitopes outside B.1.351/B.1.1.7 mutations.

Points on this clone: Its cognate antigen is unknown.

V is TRBV2 and J is TRBJ2-5; D gene uncertain. The source is an adult in good health. The material was peripheral blood, obtained on day 0 of AZD1222 vaccination. CDR3 sequence reads: CASKEWVSETQYF. The CDR3 bases are TGTGCCAGCAAGGAGTGGGTGTCGGAGACCCAGTACTTC.